One and the same sample provided the 26 T cell receptor beta chains below, sequenced in a study of blood T cell repertoires in COVID-19. This table comes from immunoSEQ multiplex PCR, and its TCRdb copy is limited to in-frame clones, with some not included. This sample has fewer than 350,000 clones, with about 85% found just once. Sequencing was carried out using PBMCs or T cells enriched from blood (not recorded which). Receptor source: a woman aged 25-40 years who had been exposed to COVID-19.

CDR3 residues: CAISESGGTGYGYGYTF. As DNA, the CDR3 is TGTGCCATCAGTGAGTCTGGTGGTACGGGATACGGCTATGGCTACACCTTC. The rearrangement uses TRBV10-3 and TRBJ1-2, with D unclear. Per germline, CDR1 ENHRY and CDR2 SYGVKD. The CDR3 has 17 amino acids. Trimming took off 0 bases at V and 4 bases at J, with 18 bases between the two ends.

The CDR3 DNA reads TGTGCCAGCAGCTCTGGACAGGGGTACACTGAAGCTTTCTTT. Protein: CASSSGQGYTEAFF. The chain is built from TRBV7-8 and TRBJ1-1; TRBD1 agrees at 9 bases. CDR1 and CDR2 from the germline V gene are SGHVS and FQNEAQ. Germline trimming cut 4 bases from V and 3 bases from J; bases unmatched to any gene: 3. The CDR3 spans 14 residues.

The chain joins TRBV28 to TRBJ1-2, with 9 nucleotides matching TRBD1. Germline values: CDR1 MDHEN, CDR2 SYDVKM. The trim removed 2 bases at V and 5 bases at J, leaving 6 bases unmatched. This CDR3 is 15 amino acids long. CDR3 DNA sequence: TGTGCCAGCAGTTTAATACAGGGGGCCCTATATGGCTACACCTTC. The encoded protein is CASSLIQGALYGYTF.

The CDR3: CASSRGSTNEKLFF. CDR3 DNA: TGTGCCAGTAGCCGCGGGTCGACTAATGAAAAACTGTTTTTT. This chain connects TRBV19 to TRBJ1-4; D call uncertain. Germline CDR1 LNHDA, CDR2 SQIVND (reference sequence). The CDR3 length is 14 residues. V shed 6 bases and J shed 2 bases, with 10 bases lying between them.

V is TRBV25-1 and J is TRBJ2-3; no clear D. V lost 5 bases, J lost 1 base, and 4 bases lay in between. Germline V lookup: CDR1 MGHDK, CDR2 SYGVNS. CDR3 length: 12 residues. The CDR3 coding sequence is TGTGCCAGCAGTATCGGCACAGATACGCAGTATTTT. Translating it yields CASSIGTDTQYF.

This sequence joins TRBV11-2 and TRBJ2-3; 9 bases are a match to TRBD2. The CDR3 covers 18 residues. The germline V gene has CDR1 SGHAT and CDR2 FQNNGV. J lost 1 base, V lost 5 bases, and 13 bases had no gene match. In DNA, the CDR3 is TGTGCCAGCAGCGCAAGAACTAGCGGGTTATTGGGCACAGATACGCAGTATTTT. This gives the protein CASSARTSGLLGTDTQYF.

This sequence joins TRBV9 and TRBJ1-1; D ambiguous. Deletions cut 1 base from V and 0 bases from J, with 16 bases between. This CDR3 contains 17 residues. The germline V gene encodes CDR1 SGDLS and CDR2 YYNGEE. The CDR3 loop is CASSVTMEPPLNTEAFF. The CDR3 coding sequence is TGTGCCAGCAGCGTAACGATGGAGCCCCCTCTGAACACTGAAGCTTTCTTT.

The chain carries TRBV30 and TRBJ1-5; 7 bases align to TRBD1. Trimming removed 4 bases from V and 6 bases from J; junction bases left unmatched: 6. Germline V CDR1 and CDR2: GTSNPN, SVGIG (reference sequence). CDR3 length: 13 residues. The CDR3 sequence: CAWTGGPGQPQHF. The CDR3 DNA sequence: TGTGCCTGGACAGGGGGTCCGGGTCAGCCCCAGCATTTT.

V usage is TRBV30 and J usage is TRBJ1-1; 10 positions agree with TRBD1. In germline, CDR1 is GTSNPN, CDR2 SVGIG (reference sequence). V was clipped by 3 bases and J by 10 bases; unmatched bases: 5. CDR3 length equals 12 residues. The CDR3 loop is CAWSVTGGRAFF. DNA of the CDR3: TGTGCCTGGAGCGTGACAGGGGGCCGAGCTTTCTTT. Filled out from reference TRBV30 and TRBJ1-1, the complete variable domain reads SQTIHQWPATLVQPVGSPLSLECTVEGTSNPNLYWYRQAAGRGLQLLFYSVGIGQISSEVPQNLSASRPQDRQFILSSKKLLLSDSGFYLCAWSVTGGRAFFGQGTRLTVV.

This chain links TRBV28 with TRBJ1-5; 8 bases match TRBD1. This CDR3 spans 21 amino acids. Germline V gene sequence: CDR1 MDHEN, CDR2 SYDVKM. Germline trimming cut 4 bases from V and 9 bases from J; bases unmatched to any gene: 29. The CDR3: CASSSISFGGLRTGQSRPQHF. Written as DNA, the CDR3 is TGTGCCAGCAGTTCTATCTCCTTCGGGGGATTGAGGACAGGGCAGTCAAGGCCCCAGCATTTT.

In its sample, this clone was seen a few times. This sequence joins TRBV28 and TRBJ1-1, with D unclear. The length of the CDR3 is 14 residues. Germline loops: CDR1 MDHEN, CDR2 SYDVKM. The V gene lost 7 bases and the J gene lost 6 bases, with 18 bases spanning the gap. Here the CDR3 DNA reads TGTGCCAGCATGGCAGGCGACCACCTGGCTGAAGCTTTCTTT. This gives the protein CASMAGDHLAEAFF.

This clone was seen more than once but under ten times. The chain couples TRBV20-1 to TRBJ2-7; 9 bases map to TRBD2. Germline V gene sequence: CDR1 DFQATT, CDR2 SNEGSKA (reference sequence). V lost 5 bases and J lost 3; bases outside the gene matches: 8. The length of the CDR3 is 14 residues. The CDR3 DNA reads as TGCAGTGCTCGTGTAGCGGGAGCCAACTACGAGCAGTACTTC. It is translated as CSARVAGANYEQYF.

The J gene is TRBJ2-1, the V gene TRBV7-9, with D unclear. V gave up 5 bases and J gave up 7 bases, with 6 bases separating them. The V gene's germline CDR1 is SEHNR and CDR2 FQNEAQ (reference sequence). The CDR3 is made up of 11 amino acids. In DNA form, the CDR3 reads TGTGCCAGCAGCCCCAGAAATGAGCAGTTCTTC. Translating it yields CASSPRNEQFF.

The chain has TRBV6-6 and TRBJ2-7; D gene unclear. The length of the CDR3 is 13 residues. V shed 2 bases and J shed 4 bases, with 9 bases lying between them. Per germline, CDR1 MNHNY and CDR2 SVGAGI (reference sequence). The chain's CDR3 is CASSYEERYEQYF. The CDR3, as DNA: TGTGCCAGCAGTTACGAGGAGAGGTACGAGCAGTACTTC.

The CDR3 reads CASSETDRSLRGQYF. CDR3 DNA: TGTGCCAGCAGCGAGACGGACAGATCCTTAAGGGGGCAGTACTTC. This rearrangement joins TRBV6-5 to TRBJ2-7; D is possibly TRBD1 (6 bases). Germline CDR1 is MNHEY and CDR2 is SVGAGI. The V end was cut by 6 bases, the J end by 9 bases, with 24 bases between. CDR3 size: 15 residues.

Only a few counts were recorded for this clone. V usage is TRBV4-1 and J usage is TRBJ2-1, with 11 bases lining up with TRBD2. V lost 3 bases and J lost 3; bases outside the gene matches: 4. The CDR3 runs 16 residues. The germline V gene encodes CDR1 MGHRA and CDR2 YSYEKL. In nucleotides, the CDR3 is TGCGCCAGCAGCCAGCCCGGGACTAGCGGCTACAATGAGCAGTTCTTC. This sequence encodes CASSQPGTSGYNEQFF.

J is TRBJ1-5 and V is TRBV2; 7 bases align to TRBD1. Germline V gene data show CDR1 as SNHLY and CDR2 as FYNNEI. V shed 8 bases and J 0 bases; nucleotides not matched to a gene: 25. The CDR3 is 21 residues long. The CDR3 region has the DNA TGTGCCAGCGACCCCATCCCTATAAACAGGGGACCAAAATATAGCAATCAGCCCCAGCATTTT. It translates to CASDPIPINRGPKYSNQPQHF.

V gene TRBV7-2 combines with J gene TRBJ2-7; D perhaps matches TRBD1 (5 bases). Deletions cut 3 bases from V and 3 bases from J, with 15 bases between. The length of the CDR3 is 15 residues. Germline V lookup: CDR1 SGHTA, CDR2 FQGNSA. The CDR3 region has the DNA TGTGCCAGCAGCTTTGGGCAGGGTTTGTTCTACGAGCAGTACTTC. This translates into CASSFGQGLFYEQYF.

This chain uses TRBV28 with TRBJ1-2; no definite D call. In germline, CDR1 is MDHEN, CDR2 SYDVKM. CDR3 size: 13 residues. The V end lost 7 bases, the J end lost 2 bases, and 11 bases lay between the germline ends. CDR3 in amino acids: CASIRTGNYGYTF. CDR3 DNA: TGTGCCAGCATTAGGACGGGAAACTATGGCTACACCTTC.

V usage is TRBV28 and J usage is TRBJ1-5; 8 bases are a match to TRBD1. The CDR3 has 15 residues. Germline V lookup: CDR1 MDHEN, CDR2 SYDVKM. V trimming: 3 bases; J trimming: 7 bases; junction bases outside the gene matches: 8. CDR3 sequence (DNA): TGTGCCAGCAGTTTCATCTCAGGGGGCCAGCAGCCCCAGCATTTT. Protein: CASSFISGGQQPQHF.

This sequence joins TRBV19 and TRBJ1-2; TRBD1 might be the D (6 bases). The V end lost 0 bases, the J end lost 3 bases, and 20 bases lay between the germline ends. This CDR3 contains 18 residues. The V gene's germline CDR1 is LNHDA and CDR2 SQIVND (reference sequence). The CDR3 is CASSIDGRLQGSYYGYTF. As DNA, the CDR3 is TGTGCCAGTAGTATAGATGGCCGGCTACAGGGTTCGTACTATGGCTACACCTTC.

The chain carries TRBV4-1 and TRBJ1-2, with 7 bases fitting TRBD1. This CDR3 region has 16 residues. CDR1 MGHRA and CDR2 YSYEKL come from the germline V gene. With V trimmed by 1 base and J by 1 base, 6 bases remained unmatched. CDR3 protein: CASSQGDRGGNYGYTF. CDR3 coding DNA: TGCGCCAGCAGCCAAGGGGACAGAGGTGGTAACTATGGCTACACCTTC.

This clone was recorded only once. This chain links TRBV11-1 with TRBJ1-5; 7 bases line up with TRBD1. CDR1 is SGHAT and CDR2 is FQDESV in the germline V gene (reference sequence). Trimming cost V 5 bases and J 4 bases; bases outside gene matches: 5. This CDR3 has 14 amino acids. CDR3 coding DNA: TGTGCCAGCAGCCCCGGGACAGAAAATCAGCCCCAGCATTTT. Translation: CASSPGTENQPQHF.

The chain has TRBV14 and TRBJ2-1; possible D gene TRBD2, 5 bases. Per germline, CDR1 SGHDN and CDR2 FVKESK. The V gene lost 0 bases and the J gene lost 9 bases, with 12 bases spanning the gap. The CDR3 contains 14 residues. The CDR3 DNA reads as TGTGCCAGCAGCCAAGATCTACTAGTCCCTGAGCAGTTCTTC. This codes for CASSQDLLVPEQFF.

The chain couples TRBV4-1 to TRBJ2-7; perhaps TRBD2 as D (6 bases). The CDR3 length is 15 residues. Germline V CDR1 and CDR2: MGHRA, YSYEKL. Trimming removed 4 bases from V and 1 base from J, with 14 bases in between. The CDR3 is CASSRPGAESYEQYF. CDR3 DNA sequence: TGCGCCAGCAGCCGCCCGGGAGCGGAATCCTACGAGCAGTACTTC.

This chain links TRBV9 with TRBJ1-1; weak D call: TRBD1 (5 bases). The V gene lost 4 bases and the J gene lost 3 bases, with 13 bases spanning the gap. Germline loops: CDR1 SGDLS, CDR2 YYNGEE. The CDR3 totals 14 residues. The DNA of the CDR3 is TGTGCCAGCAGCCGGCGGGGGAGGGACACTGAAGCTTTCTTT. This gives the protein CASSRRGRDTEAFF.